This T cell receptor beta chain was obtained from a study of blood T cell repertoires in COVID-19. About the research overall: Samples taken during acute and convalescent COVID-19 were collected in the United States, Italy and Spain.

With 7 bases removed from V and 14 bases from J, the gap between germline ends came to 19 bases. Germline-derived CDR1 and CDR2 are MDHEN and SYDVKM. The CDR3 runs 12 residues. Assay: immunoSEQ multiplex PCR; the TCRdb copy retains only in-frame clones and omits some. The sample contains over 95,000 clones, roughly 84% of which appear only once. V is TRBV28 and J is TRBJ2-3; possibly TRBD2 for D (6 bases). The source material was peripheral blood. The receptor comes from a woman aged 40 to 55 with acute or convalescent COVID-19. CDR3 DNA sequence: TGTGCCAGCACCGATGGGAGACTAGGGACGTATTTT. Amino acid sequence: CASTDGRLGTYF.